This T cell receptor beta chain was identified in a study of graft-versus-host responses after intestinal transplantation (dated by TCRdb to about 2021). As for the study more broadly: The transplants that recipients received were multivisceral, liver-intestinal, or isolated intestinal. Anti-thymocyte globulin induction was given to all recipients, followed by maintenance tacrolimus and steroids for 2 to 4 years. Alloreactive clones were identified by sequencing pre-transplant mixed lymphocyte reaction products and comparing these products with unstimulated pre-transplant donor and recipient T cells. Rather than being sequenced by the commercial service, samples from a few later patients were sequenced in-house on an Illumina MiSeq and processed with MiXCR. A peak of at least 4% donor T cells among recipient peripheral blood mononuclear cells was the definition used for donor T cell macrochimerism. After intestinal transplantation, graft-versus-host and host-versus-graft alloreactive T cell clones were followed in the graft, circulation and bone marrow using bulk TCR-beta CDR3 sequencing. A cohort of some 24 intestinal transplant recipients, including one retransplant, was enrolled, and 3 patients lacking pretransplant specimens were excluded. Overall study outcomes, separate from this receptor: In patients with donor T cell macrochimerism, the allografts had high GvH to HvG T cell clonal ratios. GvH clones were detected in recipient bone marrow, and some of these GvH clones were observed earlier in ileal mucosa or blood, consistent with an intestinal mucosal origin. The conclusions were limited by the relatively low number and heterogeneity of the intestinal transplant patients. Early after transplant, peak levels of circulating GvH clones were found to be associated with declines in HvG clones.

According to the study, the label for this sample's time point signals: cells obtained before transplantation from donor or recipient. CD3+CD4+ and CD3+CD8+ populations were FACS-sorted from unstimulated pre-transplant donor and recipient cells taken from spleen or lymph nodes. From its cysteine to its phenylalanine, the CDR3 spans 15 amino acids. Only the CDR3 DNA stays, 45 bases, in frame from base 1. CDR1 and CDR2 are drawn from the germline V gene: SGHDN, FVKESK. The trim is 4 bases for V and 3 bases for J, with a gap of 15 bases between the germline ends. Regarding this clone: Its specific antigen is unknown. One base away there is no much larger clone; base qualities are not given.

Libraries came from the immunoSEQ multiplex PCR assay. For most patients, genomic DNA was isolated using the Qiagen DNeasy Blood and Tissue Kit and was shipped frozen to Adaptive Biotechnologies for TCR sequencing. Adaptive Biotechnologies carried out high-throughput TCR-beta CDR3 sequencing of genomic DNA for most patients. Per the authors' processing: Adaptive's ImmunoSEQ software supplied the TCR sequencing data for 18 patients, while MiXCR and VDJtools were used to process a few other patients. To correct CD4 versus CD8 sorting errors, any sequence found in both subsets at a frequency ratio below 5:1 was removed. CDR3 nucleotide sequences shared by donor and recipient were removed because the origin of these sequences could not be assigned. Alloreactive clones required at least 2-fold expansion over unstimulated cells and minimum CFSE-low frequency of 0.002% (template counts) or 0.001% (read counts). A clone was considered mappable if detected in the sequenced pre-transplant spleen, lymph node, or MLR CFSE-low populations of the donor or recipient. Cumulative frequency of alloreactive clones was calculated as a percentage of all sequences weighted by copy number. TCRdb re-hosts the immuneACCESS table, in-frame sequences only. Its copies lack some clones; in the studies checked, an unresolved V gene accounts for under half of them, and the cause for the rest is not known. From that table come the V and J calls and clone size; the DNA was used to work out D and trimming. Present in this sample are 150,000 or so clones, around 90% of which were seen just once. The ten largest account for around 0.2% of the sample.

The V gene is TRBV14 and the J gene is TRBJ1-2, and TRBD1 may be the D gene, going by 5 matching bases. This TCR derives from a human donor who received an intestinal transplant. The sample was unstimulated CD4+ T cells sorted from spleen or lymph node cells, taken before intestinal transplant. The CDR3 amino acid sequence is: CASSPLLGGDYGYTF. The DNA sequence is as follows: TGTGCCAGCAGCCCTCTCCTGGGGGGGGACTATGGCTACACCTTC.